This TCR beta chain was captured in a study of cytomegalovirus exposure and HLA in healthy donors. There are 14 residues in the CDR3. The germline gives CDR1 MNHNS, CDR2 SASEGT. The germline V and J ends were trimmed by 2 bases and 8 bases, with 15 bases remaining between them. The PCR contained 60 Vbeta and 13 Jbeta primers. Method: immunoSEQ multiplex PCR; TCRdb's copy keeps in-frame clones and lacks some. Among about 190,000 clones listed, around 80% were seen once. The chain combines TRBV6-1 with TRBJ1-2, with D maybe TRBD1 (6 bases). The TCR originated in a boy aged 2 to 10 in good health and CMV-seronegative. Source material: PBMCs. CDR3 DNA: TGTGCCAGCAGTGAACTACAGGGTACTGGAGGCTACACCTTC. Its translation: CASSELQGTGGYTF.